This TCR beta chain was observed in a study of T-cell memory formation after mild COVID-19. Broader study findings: There were some responding clones in pre-infection memory, which suggested that cross-reactive memory had joined. Those CD4+ clones that contracted were mainly in CM and EM (CD8+ ones in EMRA).

In TCRdb, the 5' RACE reads were re-called with MiXCR into one record per CDR3 protein. The repertoire has under 250,000 distinct CDR3 sequences, 27% of them found once; the top ten carry about an eighth. V was clipped by 2 bases and J by 1 base, with 2 bases between them. Germline CDR1 reads LGHDT; CDR2 reads YNNKEL (reference sequence). The CDR3 sequence is 12 residues long. This clonotype was detected a few times. Its target is not known. This TCR derives from an adult woman who had mild COVID-19 (a few samples of this study predate the infection). Cell type and time point are not known. Sequencing used PBMCs or a T cell subset sorted from them (not recorded which). V is TRBV3-1 and J is TRBJ1-2; no definite D call. The CDR3 region is CASSQLNYGYTF. For the CDR3, the DNA is TGTGCCAGCAGCCAACTTAACTATGGCTACACCTTC.